These 3 T cell receptor beta chains originate from one sample sequenced in a study of CD8 T cells in Susac syndrome. RNA, at 0.5 to 1 ug, was reverse transcribed with random hexamers. MiXCR, run by TCRdb on the immunoSEQ multiplex PCR reads, gives a single entry per CDR3 protein. The sample lists some 110,000 distinct CDR3 sequences, 85% to 95% occurring once. Sequencing input: CD8+ T cells from PBMCs. The source of these receptors is a human donor with multiple sclerosis.

In this sample, this clonotype turned up once. V is TRBV7-9 and J is TRBJ2-1, with TRBD2 matching over 10 bases. The CDR3 length is 16 residues. CDR1 is SEHNR, CDR2 FQNEAQ, per germline (reference sequence). Unmatched junction bases numbered 11, after V lost 5 bases and J lost 7 bases. The DNA for the CDR3 is TGTGCCAGCAGCCCCCGGACTAGCGGTAAGGGGAATGAGCAGTTCTTC. It is translated as CASSPRTSGKGNEQFF.

The chain combines TRBV2 with TRBJ2-3; no clear D gene. V lost 10 bases, J lost 4 bases, and 12 bases lay in between. The CDR3 is 12 residues long. Looked up from germline, CDR1 is SNHLY and CDR2 is FYNNEI. The CDR3 region is CAIPGEADTQYF. The CDR3 DNA follows: TGTGCCATCCCGGGCGAAGCAGATACGCAGTATTTT.

The V call is TRBV5-6, the J call TRBJ2-5; D remains ambiguous. Deletions cut 2 bases from V and 4 bases from J, with 9 bases between. The length of the CDR3 is 13 residues. CDR1 and CDR2 (germline): SGHDT, YYEEEE. This CDR3 is CASSFSSVETQYF. The CDR3 DNA reads TGTGCCAGCAGCTTTAGCTCCGTAGAGACCCAGTACTTC.